The 12 T cell receptor beta chains presented below share a single source sample, sequenced in a study of beta chain features in type 1 diabetes. All of the isolated RNA was reverse transcribed, so expressed TCRB transcripts were sequenced. The repertoire was sequenced with immunoSEQ multiplex PCR; TCRdb's copy has only in-frame clones and lacks some. The sample has hundreds of thousands of clones, about 63% seen once. The sequenced sample was naive CD4+ T cells from blood. These receptors were collected from a man aged 25 to 40 in good health.

J is TRBJ2-1 and V is TRBV7-9; the D is unclear. Germline values: CDR1 SEHNR, CDR2 FQNEAQ (reference sequence). V was trimmed by 4 bases and J by 5 bases, leaving 6 bases between them. This CDR3 is built from 12 residues. For the CDR3, the DNA is TGTGCCAGCAGCTCTACAGACAATGAGCAGTTCTTC. Protein product: CASSSTDNEQFF.

The genes are TRBV30 and TRBJ1-1; 9 nucleotides align to TRBD1. The junction had 13 bases not matched to a gene; V was cut back by 3 bases and J by 5 bases. The CDR3 length is 16 residues. Germline CDR1 and CDR2: GTSNPN and SVGIG (reference sequence). The chain's CDR3 is CAWRVTSTGGWTEAFF. In DNA form, the CDR3 reads TGTGCCTGGAGGGTAACTTCTACAGGGGGCTGGACTGAAGCTTTCTTT. The full variable domain, its missing parts supplied by reference TRBV30 and TRBJ1-1, is SQTIHQWPATLVQPVGSPLSLECTVEGTSNPNLYWYRQAAGRGLQLLFYSVGIGQISSEVPQNLSASRPQDRQFILSSKKLLLSDSGFYLCAWRVTSTGGWTEAFFGQGTRLTVV.

V and J are TRBV29-1 and TRBJ1-1; tentative D call: TRBD1 (5 bases). Germline lookup yields CDR1 SQVTM and CDR2 ANQGSEA. The germline V and J ends were trimmed by 7 bases and 3 bases, with 18 bases remaining between them. The CDR3 totals 14 residues. The chain's CDR3 is CSGSPGTRDTEAFF. DNA of the CDR3: TGCAGCGGGAGCCCCGGGACGCGCGACACTGAAGCTTTCTTT. Looking up the rest from reference TRBV29-1 and TRBJ1-1 gives the full variable domain: SAVISQKPSRDICQRGTSLTIQCQVDSQVTMMFWYRQQPGQSLTLIATANQGSEATYESGFVIDKFPISRPNLTFSTLTVSNMSPEDSSIYLCSGSPGTRDTEAFFGQGTRLTVV.

This chain uses TRBV29-1 with TRBJ2-5; no firm D call. This CDR3 is built from 13 residues. Between the trimmed V and J ends, which lost 4 bases and 0 bases, there was a span of 9 bases. In germline, CDR1 is SQVTM, CDR2 ANQGSEA. The CDR3 loop reads CSVASLYQETQYF. CDR3 DNA sequence: TGCAGCGTTGCGTCACTCTACCAAGAGACCCAGTACTTC.

In nucleotides, the CDR3 is TGTGCCAGCAGCGTTGGAGGCGCAGGCAAAAACATTCAGTACTTC. Protein: CASSVGGAGKNIQYF. The chain has TRBV9 and TRBJ2-4, with D perhaps TRBD2 (5 bases). V was shortened by 2 bases and J by 3 bases, with 12 bases between the two germline ends. CDR1 is SGDLS and CDR2 is YYNGEE in the germline V gene. This CDR3 has 15 residues. The whole variable domain, filled in from reference TRBV9 and TRBJ2-4, reads DSGVTQTPKHLITATGQRVTLRCSPRSGDLSVYWYQQSLDQGLQFLIQYYNGEERAKGNILERFSAQQFPDLHSELNLSSLELGDSALYFCASSVGGAGKNIQYFGAGTRLSVL.

The chain has TRBV29-1 and TRBJ1-1; the D is unclear. Trimming took 7 bases from V and 4 from J, leaving 10 bases between them. The V gene's germline CDR1 is SQVTM and CDR2 ANQGSEA. There are 11 residues in the CDR3. In DNA, the CDR3 is TGCAGCGCCGCTGGGGTCACTGAAGCTTTCTTT. Protein: CSAAGVTEAFF.

The chain employs TRBV25-1 and TRBJ1-5; 7 nucleotides match TRBD1. Trimming took 3 bases from V and 3 from J; bases not matched to a gene: 5. The CDR3 is 15 amino acids. Germline V gene lookup returns CDR1 MGHDK and CDR2 SYGVNS. For the CDR3, the DNA is TGTGCCAGCAGTGATACAGGGGACATCAATCAGCCCCAGCATTTT. Its protein product is CASSDTGDINQPQHF.

This clone was seen more than once but under ten times. This rearrangement joins TRBV10-3 to TRBJ2-1; 10 nucleotides line up with TRBD1. Germline lookup yields CDR1 ENHRY and CDR2 SYGVKD. The CDR3 is 14 residues long. V gave up 6 bases and J gave up 7 bases; unmatched junction bases: 6. The CDR3 spells CAISPGQGGNEQFF. Written as DNA, the CDR3 is TGTGCCATCAGCCCTGGACAGGGGGGAAATGAGCAGTTCTTC.

This sequence joins TRBV15 and TRBJ2-1; 7 positions agree with TRBD1. V was pared by 8 bases and J by 0 bases, with 7 bases of the junction left unmatched. Germline CDR1 is LNHNV and CDR2 is YYDKDF (reference sequence). This CDR3 has 15 amino acids. CDR3 bases: TGTGCCACCGGGGGACAGCAGAGCTCCTACAATGAGCAGTTCTTC. It translates to CATGGQQSSYNEQFF.

The gene calls are TRBV7-8 and TRBJ2-1; TRBD2 matches at 8 bases. CDR3 length: 16 amino acids. V dropped 8 bases and J dropped 5; count of bases not matched to a gene: 14. Germline CDR1 reads SGHVS; CDR2 reads FQNEAQ. The CDR3 DNA reads as TGTGCCAGCCGCCTCAATCTAGCGGGCAACAACAATGAGCAGTTCTTC. This codes for CASRLNLAGNNNEQFF.

The chain is built from TRBV28 and TRBJ2-5; D remains unclear. V gave up 6 bases and J gave up 4 bases, with 6 bases separating them. This CDR3 has 11 amino acids. The germline gives CDR1 MDHEN, CDR2 SYDVKM. The CDR3 is CASRGTETQYF. In nucleotides, the CDR3 is TGTGCCAGCAGGGGAACAGAGACCCAGTACTTC. Supplemented by reference TRBV28 and TRBJ2-5, the full variable domain reads DVKVTQSSRYLVKRTGEKVFLECVQDMDHENMFWYRQDPGLGLRLIYFSYDVKMKEKGDIPEGYSVSREKKERFSLILESASTNQTSMYLCASRGTETQYFGPGTRLLVL.

This clone was detected only a few times. V gene TRBV30 combines with J gene TRBJ2-3; the D is unclear. CDR1 GTSNPN and CDR2 SVGIG come from the germline V gene (reference sequence). The length of the CDR3 is 14 residues. V lost 2 bases and J lost 2, with 11 bases in between. The CDR3 nucleotides are TGTGCCTGGAGTTTTAAGCGTGCCACAGATACGCAGTATTTT. It translates to CAWSFKRATDTQYF.